The clone carrying this T cell receptor beta chain occurred many times. Its antigen is not known. This entry belongs to a study of CD8 T cells in ankylosing spondylitis. Study-wide points: Disease-linked clones proved CD8+ and comparatively uncommon in peripheral blood. According to the report, clones linked to the disease were significantly enriched in matched synovial fluid samples taken from ankylosing spondylitis patients.

TCRdb called the 5' RACE reads again in MiXCR, with one record for every CDR3 protein. The sample carries approximately 260,000 distinct CDR3 sequences, about 20% recorded once. This CDR3 is built from 15 residues. Germline CDR1 reads MGHRA; CDR2 reads YSYEKL. Trimming removed 4 bases from V and 2 bases from J, with 14 bases in between. This clonotype was obtained from a male donor with ankylosing spondylitis or in good health (not recorded which). J is TRBJ1-2 and V is TRBV4-1, with D uncertain. The source material was blood, either unsorted or a sorted T cell fraction (not recorded which). CDR3 sequence reads: CASSPGYSANYGYTF. CDR3 DNA: TGCGCCAGCAGCCCCGGATACTCAGCAAACTATGGCTACACCTTC.